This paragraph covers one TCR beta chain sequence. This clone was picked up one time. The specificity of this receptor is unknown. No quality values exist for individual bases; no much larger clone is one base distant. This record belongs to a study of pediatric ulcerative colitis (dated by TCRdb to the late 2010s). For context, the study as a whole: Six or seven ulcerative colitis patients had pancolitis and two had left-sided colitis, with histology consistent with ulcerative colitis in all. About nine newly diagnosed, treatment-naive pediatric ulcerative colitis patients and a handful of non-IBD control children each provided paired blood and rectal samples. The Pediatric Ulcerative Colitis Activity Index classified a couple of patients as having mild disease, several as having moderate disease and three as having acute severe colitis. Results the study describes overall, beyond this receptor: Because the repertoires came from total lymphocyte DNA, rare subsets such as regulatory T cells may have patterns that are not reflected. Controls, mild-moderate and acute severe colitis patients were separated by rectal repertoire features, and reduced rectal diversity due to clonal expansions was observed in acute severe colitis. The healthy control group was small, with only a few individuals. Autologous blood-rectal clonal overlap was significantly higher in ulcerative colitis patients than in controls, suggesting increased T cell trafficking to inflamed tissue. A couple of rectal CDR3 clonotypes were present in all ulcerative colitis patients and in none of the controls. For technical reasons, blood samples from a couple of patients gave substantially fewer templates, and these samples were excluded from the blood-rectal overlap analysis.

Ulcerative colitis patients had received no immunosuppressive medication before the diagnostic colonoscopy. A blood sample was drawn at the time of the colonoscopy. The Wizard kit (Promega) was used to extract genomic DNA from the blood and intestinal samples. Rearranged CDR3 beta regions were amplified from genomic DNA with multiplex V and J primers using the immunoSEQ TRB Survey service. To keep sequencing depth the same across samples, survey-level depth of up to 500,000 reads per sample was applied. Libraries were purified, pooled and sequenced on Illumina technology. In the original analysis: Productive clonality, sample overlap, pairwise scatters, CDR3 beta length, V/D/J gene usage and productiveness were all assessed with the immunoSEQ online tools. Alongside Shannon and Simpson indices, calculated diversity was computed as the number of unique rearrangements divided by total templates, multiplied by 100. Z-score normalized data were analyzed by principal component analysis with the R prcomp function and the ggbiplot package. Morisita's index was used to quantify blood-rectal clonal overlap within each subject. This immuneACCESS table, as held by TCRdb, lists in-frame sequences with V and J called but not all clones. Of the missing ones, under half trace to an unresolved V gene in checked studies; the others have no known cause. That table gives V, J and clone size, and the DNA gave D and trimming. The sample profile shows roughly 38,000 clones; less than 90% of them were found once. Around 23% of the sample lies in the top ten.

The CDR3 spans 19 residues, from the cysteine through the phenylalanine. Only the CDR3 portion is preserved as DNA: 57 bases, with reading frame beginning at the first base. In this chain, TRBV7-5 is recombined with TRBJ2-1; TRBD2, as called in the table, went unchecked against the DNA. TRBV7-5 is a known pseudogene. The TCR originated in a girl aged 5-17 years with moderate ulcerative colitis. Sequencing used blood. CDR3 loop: CVRSHRRLAGVESYNEQFF. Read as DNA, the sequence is TGTGTCAGAAGCCACCGGCGACTAGCGGGAGTGGAGTCCTACAATGAGCAGTTCTTC.